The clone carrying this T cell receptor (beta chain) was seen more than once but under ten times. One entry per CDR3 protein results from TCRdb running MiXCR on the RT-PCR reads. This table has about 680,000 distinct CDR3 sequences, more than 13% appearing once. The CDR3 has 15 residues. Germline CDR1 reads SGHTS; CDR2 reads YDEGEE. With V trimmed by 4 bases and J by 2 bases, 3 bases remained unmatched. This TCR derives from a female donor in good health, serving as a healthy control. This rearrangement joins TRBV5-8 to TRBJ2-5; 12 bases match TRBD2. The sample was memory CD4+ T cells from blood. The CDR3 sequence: CASSPGLAGQETQYF. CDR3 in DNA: TGTGCCAGCAGCCCCGGACTAGCGGGGCAAGAGACCCAGTACTTC.